The 9 T cell receptor beta chains presented below share a single source sample, sequenced in a study of cytomegalovirus exposure and HLA in healthy donors. The PCR employed 60 Vbeta primers together with 13 Jbeta primers. TCRdb's table, derived via immunoSEQ multiplex PCR, lists solely in-frame clones and lacks some. This sample has approximately 160,000 clones; roughly 79% occur once, and the top ten carry approximately 1%. Sequencing input: PBMCs. All receptors come from a woman in her 40s in good health and CMV-seronegative.

The genes are TRBV19 and TRBJ1-5; no clear D gene. The CDR3 is made up of 16 amino acids. The V and J ends lost 6 bases and 0 bases respectively, with 15 bases between them. Germline values: CDR1 LNHDA, CDR2 SQIVND (reference sequence). In DNA form, the CDR3 reads TGTGCCAGTAGAGGTGGAGGGAGTTATAGCAATCAGCCCCAGCATTTT. It codes for CASRGGGSYSNQPQHF. The complete variable domain, with remaining parts taken from reference TRBV19 and TRBJ1-5, reads DGGITQSPKYLFRKEGQNVTLSCEQNLNHDAMYWYRQDPGQGLRLIYYSQIVNDFQKGDIAEGYSVSREKKESFPLTVTSAQKNPTAFYLCASRGGGSYSNQPQHFGDGTRLSIL.

The J gene is TRBJ2-7, the V gene TRBV4-1; the D gene is possibly TRBD2 (6 bases). This CDR3 has 17 residues. Trimming took 1 base from V and 3 from J, leaving 19 bases between them. CDR1 is MGHRA and CDR2 is YSYEKL in the germline V gene. The DNA for the CDR3 is TGCGCCAGCAGCCAAGTTGGGAACCGGGACTCAGACTACGAGCAGTACTTC. This translates into CASSQVGNRDSDYEQYF.

The chain recombines TRBV18 with TRBJ2-1, with 11 bases matching TRBD2. Germline V gene data show CDR1 as KGHSH and CDR2 as LQKENI. Trimming took 3 bases from V and 0 from J; bases not matched to a gene: 10. The CDR3 runs 19 residues. Here the CDR3 reads CASSPWTSGPGTSYNEQFF. CDR3 coding DNA: TGTGCCAGCTCACCCTGGACTAGCGGGCCTGGAACCTCCTACAATGAGCAGTTCTTC.

The chain has TRBV2 and TRBJ2-3; 9 nucleotides match TRBD2. Germline V lookup: CDR1 SNHLY, CDR2 FYNNEI. CDR3 length: 13 amino acids. Unmatched junction bases numbered 3, after V lost 8 bases and J lost 3 bases. The CDR3 region has the DNA TGTGCCAGCGCTAGCGGGATTACAGATACGCAGTATTTT. It yields the protein CASASGITDTQYF.

The chain is built from TRBV16 and TRBJ2-1, with a tentative D call TRBD1 (6 bases). The CDR3 is 15 amino acids. V was trimmed by 0 bases and J by 7 bases, leaving 13 bases between them. Germline V lookup: CDR1 KGHSY, CDR2 FQNENV. DNA of the CDR3: TGTGCCAGCAGCCAATCGATGGGGGCTCGGAATGAGCAGTTCTTC. Protein product: CASSQSMGARNEQFF.

The chain carries TRBV5-1 and TRBJ2-1, with 10 bases identical to TRBD2. The trim removed 4 bases at V and 12 bases at J, leaving 16 bases unmatched. CDR1 and CDR2 from the germline V gene are SGHRS and YFSETQ. This CDR3 contains 16 residues. The CDR3 region has the DNA TGCGCCAGCAGCCCTTATACACTAGCGGGACGGTTAGGGCAGTTCTTC. This codes for CASSPYTLAGRLGQFF.

The chain employs TRBV5-1 and TRBJ2-1; TRBD2 might be the D (6 bases). Trimming removed 7 bases at V and 5 bases at J, with 19 bases between. Germline V gene lookup returns CDR1 SGHRS and CDR2 YFSETQ. The CDR3 loop spans 15 amino acids. In nucleotides, the CDR3 is TGCGCCAGCGGGATAGAGAGCGGGCTAAACAATGAGCAGTTCTTC. Encoded protein: CASGIESGLNNEQFF.

The chain is built from TRBV5-4 and TRBJ1-1; 7 bases map to TRBD1. CDR1 and CDR2 from the germline V gene are SGHNT and YYREEE (reference sequence). Trimming took 1 base from V and 0 from J; bases not matched to a gene: 9. The length of the CDR3 is 17 residues. This CDR3 is CASSLRKGAGMNTEAFF. The CDR3 DNA sequence: TGTGCCAGCAGCTTGAGGAAGGGGGCGGGAATGAACACTGAAGCTTTCTTT.

V gene TRBV27 combines with J gene TRBJ1-1; 9 bases are shared with TRBD1. With V trimmed by 6 bases and J by 0 bases, 11 bases remained unmatched. The CDR3 totals 17 residues. In germline, CDR1 is MNHEY, CDR2 SMNVEV (reference sequence). This CDR3 reads CASSPLDRGFMNTEAFF. CDR3 bases: TGTGCCAGCAGCCCCTTGGACAGGGGCTTTATGAACACTGAAGCTTTCTTT.